This TCR beta chain was profiled in a study of blood T cells in healthy people across ages (dated by TCRdb to 2013 to 2016). With regard to the full study: In model experiments, template switching captured about one uniquely barcoded TCR beta cDNA molecule for every two T cells. Using deep sequencing normalized with unique cDNA molecular identifiers, the study measured how TCR beta repertoire diversity changes with age. The donors were split into four age groups: young (average around 15 years), middle-aged (39), aged (approximately 60) and long-lived (over 75). To avoid experimental bias, donors of different ages were distributed randomly across sequencing lanes. Using the same blood draw, the study looked at two additional independent replicas of 1 million unique cDNA reads for two donors, one aged 18 to 30 and the other aged 80 or older. Results the study describes overall, beyond this receptor: The long-lived group showed more naive CD4+ T cells, fewer expanded clones and increased TCR diversity than the aged group, suggesting age selection. Estimates of total diversity based on one million sequenced T cells were regarded as lower bounds and as underestimates. Because profiling used bulk unsorted PBMCs, naive and antigen-experienced compartments could not be compared conclusively. As age increased, observed TCR beta diversity per million T cells dropped in a roughly linear way, and a significant reduction was already evident by age about 40. A strong correlation was found between observed TCR beta diversity and the percentage of naive T cells measured by flow cytometry. Donor CMV infection status was unknown, potentially confounding age-related changes in expanded clonotypes.

The CDR1 and CDR2 encoded by the germline V gene are MNHNS and SASEGT. At the junction V is shortened by 6 bases and J by 1 base, with 19 bases in between. Spanning cysteine to phenylalanine, the CDR3 consists of 17 amino acids. Kept here is only the CDR3 DNA, which spans 51 bases and is read in frame from base 1. This clonotype was seen only a few times. Its cognate antigen has yet to be identified. No qualities accompany the bases; no much larger clone lies one base away. The protocol used for the library was 5' RACE. Reads for this sample came from an Illumina HiSeq 2500. A second about 7 to 11 cycle PCR used a sample-barcoded 5' primer and a J-beta primer mix. A template-switch 5' adaptor carrying 12 random nucleotides introduced a unique molecular identifier onto each TCR beta cDNA molecule. Each sample yielded at least 2.5 million CDR3-containing paired-end reads. The Mint cDNA synthesis kit, primed by a TRBC-specific oligonucleotide, was used to synthesize first-strand cDNA from all RNA. After uracil-DNA glycosylase treatment, a first 18-cycle PCR used universal primers M1SS and BC2_uni_R on all cDNA. From the authors' description of their analysis: For normalization, 1 million high-quality reads, each with a distinct molecular identifier, were randomly selected from each sample. Reads with shared molecular identifiers were discarded instead of being binned into consensus sequences. MiTCR, with a Q25 quality threshold and the strictest error-elimination algorithm, was used for CDR3 identification, clonotype clustering and error correction. A nonparametric unseen species model with Euler transformation was used to estimate a lower bound on total TCR beta diversity. TCRdb applied fastp at Q25 and MiXCR to the public reads, then kept only in-frame beta chains. Identical CDR3 proteins give one entry, which carries the most common genes and DNA. The V and J calls here are based on TCRdb, not the publication. In all, the sample holds about 1.8 million distinct CDR3 sequences, and roughly 52% of those were seen once. Approximately 2.1% of the sample lies in the top ten.

Systemically healthy Caucasian individuals from Russia, about 38 in total and aged roughly 6 to 100 years, were included as donors. Each donor gave 9 to 10 milliliters of peripheral blood, collected into EDTA-treated Vacutainer tubes. Ficoll-Paque density-gradient centrifugation was used to isolate PBMCs, with at least 6 million obtained per sample. Total RNA was extracted from PBMCs with Trizol reagent, with at least 5.5 micrograms obtained per sample. For every donor, flow cytometry on a PBMC aliquot measured the percentage of naive CD45RAhigh/CD27high T cells. The chain is encoded by TRBV6-1 joined to TRBJ1-5; TRBD1 is a weak D gene call, 6 bases matching. The sequenced sample was blood. This sequence originates from a woman between 40 and 55 years old in good health. The nucleotides read TGTGCCAGCAGAGCAATCGCCCGGGGGGCGAGCAATCAGCCCCAGCATTTT. This sequence encodes CASRAIARGASNQPQHF.